The 3 T cell receptor beta chains given below trace back to one sample, sequenced in a study of T-cell memory formation after mild COVID-19. TCRdb called the 5' RACE reads again in MiXCR, with one record for every CDR3 protein. The sample consists of approximately 150,000 distinct CDR3 sequences, 19% of them appearing once. Sequencing was performed on PBMCs or a T cell subset sorted from them (not recorded which). These receptors all stem from an adult woman who had mild COVID-19 (a few samples of this study predate the infection). Cell type and time point are not known.

In nucleotides, the CDR3 is TGTGCCAGTAGTACCCGCCGGCCGCAAGAGACCCAGTACTTC. Residues: CASSTRRPQETQYF. The chain uses TRBV19 and TRBJ2-5; D not resolved. Germline V gives CDR1 LNHDA, CDR2 SQIVND (reference sequence). Trimming took 4 bases from V and 2 from J, leaving 11 bases between them. This CDR3 spans 14 amino acids.

The chain has TRBV2 and TRBJ1-2; 7 nucleotides match TRBD1. The V gene end was trimmed by 6 bases and the J gene end by 4 bases; junction bases not matched to a gene: 5. The CDR3 is 13 amino acids. Germline CDR1 reads SNHLY; CDR2 reads FYNNEI. The CDR3 sequence is CASRETGIYGYTF. CDR3 DNA sequence: TGTGCCAGCAGAGAGACAGGGATCTATGGCTACACCTTC.

This clonotype was detected only a few times. V is TRBV4-3 and J is TRBJ2-3; 9 bases agree with TRBD2. The germline V gene encodes CDR1 LGHNA and CDR2 YSLEER. The CDR3 runs to 16 residues. V shed 2 bases, J shed 2 bases, and the junction held 5 bases outside the gene matches. The CDR3 bases are TGCGCCAGCAGCCAACAGGCTAGCGGGATCACAGATACGCAGTATTTT. As protein: CASSQQASGITDTQYF.